The rows below give T cell receptor beta chains drawn from one sample of a study of shared T cell receptors in the human thymus. The table came from immunoSEQ multiplex PCR; TCRdb's copy has only in-frame clones and leaves some out. Among 650,000 to 950,000 clones listed, 70% to 90% were seen once. These data were likewise used in another study, on human thymus T cells.

The specimen was thymocytes. The receptors were sampled from a girl under three years old with a congenital heart defect. Both conserved end residues are part of each CDR3. The D gene is left open where the match is weak. The listing skips clone size in some rows; elsewhere it reads once, few, many or a size class.

TRBV7-2	NA	TRBJ1-2	NA	TGTGCCAGCAGCTTAGTGTTCACACGCGCTAGCACCTATGGCTACACCTTC	CASSLVFTRASTYGYTF
TRBV5-1	NA	TRBJ2-5	NA	TGCGCCAGCAGCACCCGACCCCCGGGTAGAAAAGAGACCCAGTACTTC	CASSTRPPGRKETQYF
TRBV5-1	NA	TRBJ1-1	NA	TGCGCCAGCAGCTTGGGAGGGAGGTCGGACACTGAAGCTTTCTTT	CASSLGGRSDTEAFF
TRBV7-9	NA	TRBJ1-4	NA	TGTGCCATTGTGGACAGCCGCGGACTGTTTTTT	CAIVDSRGLFF
TRBV25-1	NA	TRBJ2-3	NA	TGTGCCAGCAGTACGGGTCCGCCAACTAGCACAGATACGCAGTATTTT	CASSTGPPTSTDTQYF
TRBV9	NA	TRBJ1-1	NA	TGTGCCAGCAGCGTAGGCCCTGGACAGAACACTGAAGCTTTCTTT	CASSVGPGQNTEAFF
TRBV6-5	TRBD2	TRBJ2-7	NA	TGTGCCAGCAGTCCTTGGACGGGGGGGCGATACGAGCAGTACTTC	CASSPWTGGRYEQYF
TRBV27	NA	TRBJ2-3	few	TGTGCCAGCAGTCAGGGCTTAGGCACAGATACGCAGTATTTT	CASSQGLGTDTQYF
TRBV11-3	TRBD1	TRBJ1-4	NA	TGTGCCAGCAGCGGTGGACAGGGCTCTAATGAAAAACTGTTTTTT	CASSGGQGSNEKLFF
TRBV5-1	TRBD2	TRBJ2-7	NA	TGCGCCAGCAGCTTGGCGGGGGGTCGGGAGCAGTACTTC	CASSLAGGREQYF
TRBV28	NA	TRBJ2-2	NA	TGTGCCAGCAGACATAGCCTAACCTTAACCGGGGAGCTGTTTTTT	CASRHSLTLTGELFF
TRBV25-1	NA	TRBJ1-4	NA	TGTGCCAGCAGTGAGGACAGTTTTAATGAAAAACTGTTTTTT	CASSEDSFNEKLFF
TRBV14	NA	TRBJ2-7	NA	TGTGCCAGCAGCAAAACGACAGGCTCCTACGAGCAGTACTTC	CASSKTTGSYEQYF
TRBV7-9	NA	TRBJ2-2	NA	TGTGCCAGCAGCTTTTCGGACAGGGAGGGCGGGGAGCTGTTTTTT	CASSFSDREGGELFF
TRBV19	TRBD1	TRBJ2-1	NA	TGTGCCAGTAGTACGGGGACAACAGGGGATTCTGAGCAGTTCTTC	CASSTGTTGDSEQFF
TRBV6-4	NA	TRBJ1-1	once	TGTGCCAGCAGTGACCCGGGGGGGTGTCGGAACACTGAAGCTTTCTTT	CASSDPGGCRNTEAFF
TRBV5-4	TRBD1	TRBJ1-2	NA	TGTGCCAGCAGCTTCGGGACAGGACGCCACTATGGCTACACCTTC	CASSFGTGRHYGYTF
TRBV12-5	TRBD1	TRBJ2-2	NA	TGTGCTAGTGGTTTGGGCCAAGAGGGACAGTTTAACACCGGGGAGCTGTTTTTT	CASGLGQEGQFNTGELFF
TRBV4-1	TRBD1	TRBJ1-1	NA	TGCGCCAGCAGCCAAGAAGACCTATGGACAGGGTTGAACACTGAAGCTTTCTTT	CASSQEDLWTGLNTEAFF
TRBV11-2	NA	TRBJ2-1	once	TGTGCCAGCAGCTCGCAGGGCGCTTGGTCCTACAATGAGCAGTTCTTC	CASSSQGAWSYNEQFF
TRBV27	TRBD1	TRBJ1-6	NA	TGTGCCAGCAGTTTATACCACAGGGGTTCCTATAATTCACCCCTCCACTTT	CASSLYHRGSYNSPLHF